This T cell receptor beta chain was identified during a study of cytomegalovirus exposure and HLA in healthy donors. General study findings and limits: In a later analysis, compared with equally common non-associated chains, HLA-associated beta chains were more expanded.

The V gene's germline CDR1 is SQVTM and CDR2 ANQGSEA. The CDR3 has 14 residues. Germline trimming cut 6 bases from V and 0 bases from J; bases unmatched to any gene: 4. 13 Jbeta primers and 60 Vbeta primers were used for the PCR. The table came from immunoSEQ multiplex PCR; TCRdb's copy has only in-frame clones and leaves some out. The sample yields 140,000 or so clones, around 65% seen once. Of note for this clone: Its antigen is unidentified.

The donors were healthy bone marrow donors. The chain links TRBV29-1 to TRBJ2-1; 8 bases are shared with TRBD2. The TCR sequence derives from a woman aged 55-70 years in good health and CMV-seronegative. Specimen: PBMCs. The DNA for the CDR3 is TGCAGCGTACTAGCGGCAGTCTCCTACAATGAGCAGTTCTTC. Protein: CSVLAAVSYNEQFF.